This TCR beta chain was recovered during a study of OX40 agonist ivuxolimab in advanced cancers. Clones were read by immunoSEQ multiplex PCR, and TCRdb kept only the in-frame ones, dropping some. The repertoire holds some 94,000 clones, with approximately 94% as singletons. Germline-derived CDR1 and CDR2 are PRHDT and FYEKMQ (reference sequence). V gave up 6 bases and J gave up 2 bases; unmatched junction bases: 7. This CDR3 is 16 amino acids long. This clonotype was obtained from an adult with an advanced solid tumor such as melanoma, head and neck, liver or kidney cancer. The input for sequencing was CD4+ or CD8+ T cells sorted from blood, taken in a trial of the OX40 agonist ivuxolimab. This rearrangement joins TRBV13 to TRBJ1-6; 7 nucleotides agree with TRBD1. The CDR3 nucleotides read TGTGCCAGCAGATTCACAGGGGCCGCCTATAATTCACCCCTCCACTTT. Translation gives CASRFTGAAYNSPLHF.